This entry features one T cell receptor beta chain sequence. Antigen: not known. This sample is drawn from a study of OX40 agonist ivuxolimab in advanced cancers. Broader study findings: Both blood CD4+ and CD8+ T cells showed clonal growth by week 6 at 0.1 to 3.0 mg/kg. Averaged across samples, CD8+ T cells carried more expanded clones than CD4+ did.

Trimming left V 5 bases short and J 8 bases short, with 11 bases between. This CDR3 contains 12 residues. The germline V gene has CDR1 SNHLY and CDR2 FYNNEI. Sequencing was performed with immunoSEQ multiplex PCR; in TCRdb, only in-frame clones are kept and a portion is missing. This table holds 52,000 or so clones, approximately 85% found once. The rearrangement joins TRBV2 to TRBJ2-3, with no clear D. The sequencing here drew on CD4+ or CD8+ T cells sorted from blood, taken in a trial of the OX40 agonist ivuxolimab. The sequence was obtained from an adult with an advanced solid tumor such as melanoma, head and neck, liver or kidney cancer. As DNA, the CDR3 is TGTGCCAGCAGTCCCAGTTTGAGTACGCAGTATTTT. Translated, it gives CASSPSLSTQYF.